The next 30 T cell receptor beta chains were all read from a single sample in a study of TIL therapy for anti-PD-1-resistant metastatic lung cancer. Sequencing used immunoSEQ v3. Clones were sequenced by immunoSEQ multiplex PCR, and TCRdb holds only the in-frame ones, with some missing. The table lists 25,000 to 30,000 clones, 60% to 80% of them singletons, with around 15% in the top ten. Indicated time point: pre-treatment sample, taken before nivolumab and TIL therapy. The tumor samples were excised metastases, mostly pleural nodules or supraclavicular lymph nodes. Sequences were derived from tumor tissue, sampled at baseline. The receptors derive from a woman aged 30-79 years with non-small cell lung cancer.

The genes are TRBV19 and TRBJ1-4; TRBD1 agrees at 10 bases. The length of the CDR3 is 17 residues. Losses at the gene ends were 4 bases for V and 0 bases for J; bases not matched to a gene: 5. CDR1 and CDR2 (germline): LNHDA, SQIVND (reference sequence). CDR3 region: CASSTGQGPTTNEKLFF. Here the CDR3 DNA reads TGTGCCAGTAGTACGGGACAGGGGCCGACAACTAATGAAAAACTGTTTTTT.

The chain carries TRBV5-4 and TRBJ2-7, with D uncertain. This CDR3 spans 12 amino acids. In germline, CDR1 is SGHNT, CDR2 YYREEE (reference sequence). V lost 0 bases to trimming and J lost 6 bases, with 7 bases between them. DNA of the CDR3: TGTGCCAGCAGCTTGGACGTTGGCGAGCAGTACTTC. As protein: CASSLDVGEQYF.

This clone was detected only a few times. V and J are TRBV19 and TRBJ1-1, with D possibly matching TRBD1 (5 bases). CDR3 size: 14 residues. Germline-derived CDR1 and CDR2 are LNHDA and SQIVND (reference sequence). V dropped 9 bases and J dropped 1 base, with 15 bases sitting between them. This CDR3 is CASEPGRKNTEAFF. CDR3 sequence (DNA): TGTGCCAGCGAGCCGGGACGGAAGAACACTGAAGCTTTCTTT.

The gene calls are TRBV7-8 and TRBJ2-5; D might be TRBD1 (5 bases). Germline lookup yields CDR1 SGHVS and CDR2 FQNEAQ. Trimming shortened V by 5 bases and J by 5 bases, and 18 bases separated the two germline ends. This CDR3 is built from 15 residues. The CDR3 reads CASSASGARRETQYF. CDR3 bases: TGTGCCAGCAGCGCCAGTGGGGCGCGACGGGAGACCCAGTACTTC. The full variable domain, in which reference TRBV7-8 and TRBJ2-5 provide the parts outside the CDR3, is GAGVSQSPRYKVAKRGQDVALRCDPISGHVSLFWYQQALGQGPEFLTYFQNEAQLDKSGLPSDRFFAERPEGSVSTLKIQRTQQEDSAVYLCASSASGARRETQYFGPGTRLLVL.

This clone came up a few times. The rearrangement links TRBV7-9 to TRBJ2-4, with TRBD2 identical over 8 bases. Germline assignment: CDR1 SEHNR and CDR2 FQNEAQ (reference sequence). The CDR3 loop spans 15 amino acids. V trimming: 1 base; J trimming: 5 bases; junction bases outside the gene matches: 4. Here the CDR3 DNA reads TGTGCCAGCAGCTTAGGAGGACTAGCACAAAACATTCAGTACTTC. It codes for CASSLGGLAQNIQYF.

This clone was found once. The chain links TRBV29-1 to TRBJ1-4, with D perhaps matching TRBD1 (6 bases). CDR1 is SQVTM and CDR2 is ANQGSEA in the germline V gene. With 3 bases removed from V and 7 bases from J, the gap between germline ends came to 12 bases. This CDR3 has 13 amino acids. The CDR3 region has the DNA TGCAGCGTTGAGGACAGTTTAGGTGAAAAACTGTTTTTT. Its protein product is CSVEDSLGEKLFF.

By frequency in the sample, this clone is medium-sized. This chain connects TRBV5-1 to TRBJ2-7, with 11 bases lining up with TRBD2. V gave up 5 bases and J gave up 4 bases; unmatched junction bases: 2. Germline V gene sequence: CDR1 SGHRS, CDR2 YFSETQ. This CDR3 has 13 residues. The CDR3 region is CASRLAGEYEQYF. The CDR3 DNA reads TGCGCCAGCAGACTAGCGGGGGAGTACGAGCAGTACTTC.

V and J are TRBV30 and TRBJ2-1; D may be TRBD2 (6 bases). V lost 1 base, J lost 4 bases, and 17 bases lay in between. The germline V gene encodes CDR1 GTSNPN and CDR2 SVGIG (reference sequence). There are 16 residues in the CDR3. The CDR3, as DNA: TGTGCCTGGAGTGGGGACTCCCGTGTCCCTTACAATGAGCAGTTCTTC. Residues: CAWSGDSRVPYNEQFF.

The V and J genes are TRBV19 and TRBJ2-2; D might be TRBD1 (6 bases). Germline-derived CDR1 and CDR2 are LNHDA and SQIVND (reference sequence). Trimming left V 7 bases short and J 2 bases short, with 14 bases between. The CDR3 length is 15 residues. The CDR3 sequence is CASTPLDRNTGELFF. Written as DNA, the CDR3 is TGTGCCAGTACACCCCTGGACAGAAACACCGGGGAGCTGTTTTTT. The whole variable domain, filled in from reference TRBV19 and TRBJ2-2, reads DGGITQSPKYLFRKEGQNVTLSCEQNLNHDAMYWYRQDPGQGLRLIYYSQIVNDFQKGDIAEGYSVSREKKESFPLTVTSAQKNPTAFYLCASTPLDRNTGELFFGEGSRLTVL.

The J gene is TRBJ1-1, the V gene TRBV10-3; 9 bases agree with TRBD1. From germline, CDR1 is ENHRY and CDR2 SYGVKD. Germline trimming cut 6 bases from V and 4 bases from J; bases unmatched to any gene: 0. This CDR3 comprises 12 residues. The CDR3 DNA follows: TGTGCCATCAGACAGGGGGCCACTGAAGCTTTCTTT. Translated: CAIRQGATEAFF.

The chain joins TRBV10-3 to TRBJ1-5; D unresolved. Per the germline V gene, CDR1 is ENHRY and CDR2 is SYGVKD. CDR3 length equals 14 residues. Trimming took off 8 bases at V and 3 bases at J, with 14 bases between the two ends. CDR3 in DNA: TGTGCCATCGGTACAGCGAGGGACAATCAGCCCCAGCATTTT. Residues: CAIGTARDNQPQHF.

The table lists this clone with a few counts. The rearrangement joins TRBV19 to TRBJ2-7, with D hard to call. Per the germline V gene, CDR1 is LNHDA and CDR2 is SQIVND (reference sequence). The CDR3 extends over 11 amino acids. V gave up 6 bases and J gave up 5 bases, with 8 bases separating them. The CDR3 is CASRFLDEQYF. The CDR3 DNA is TGTGCCAGTAGATTCCTGGACGAGCAGTACTTC. The complete variable domain, with remaining parts taken from reference TRBV19 and TRBJ2-7, reads DGGITQSPKYLFRKEGQNVTLSCEQNLNHDAMYWYRQDPGQGLRLIYYSQIVNDFQKGDIAEGYSVSREKKESFPLTVTSAQKNPTAFYLCASRFLDEQYFGPGTRLTVT.

J is TRBJ2-7 and V is TRBV5-1, with a possible D match to TRBD2 (7 bases). Deletions cut 9 bases from V and 2 bases from J, with 24 bases between. The CDR3 length is 16 residues. Germline V gene sequence: CDR1 SGHRS, CDR2 YFSETQ. CDR3 loop: CATSPRGGGATYEQYF. As DNA, the CDR3 is TGCGCCACTTCACCACGTGGGGGGGGCGCCACCTACGAGCAGTACTTC.

The chain couples TRBV7-7 to TRBJ1-3, with D perhaps TRBD1 (6 bases). The V end lost 5 bases, the J end lost 4 bases, and 21 bases lay between the germline ends. The CDR3 has 17 amino acids. The germline gives CDR1 SSHAT, CDR2 FNYEAQ (reference sequence). This CDR3 is CASSPPGHWKPGNTIYF. The CDR3 DNA is TGTGCCAGCAGCCCCCCGGGACACTGGAAACCAGGAAACACCATATATTTT.

This clone was counted a single time. This chain's CDR3 is CASSPYTGELFF. CDR3 DNA: TGTGCCAGCAGCCCGTACACCGGGGAGCTGTTTTTT. This chain uses TRBV2 with TRBJ2-2; D remains unclear. V was cut by 6 bases and J by 3 bases, with 5 bases left in between. This CDR3 has 12 amino acids. Germline-derived CDR1 and CDR2 are SNHLY and FYNNEI.

This chain links TRBV29-1 with TRBJ1-1; D remains ambiguous. The CDR3 totals 13 residues. V lost 4 bases and J lost 1, with 10 bases in between. The germline V gene encodes CDR1 SQVTM and CDR2 ANQGSEA. In DNA form, the CDR3 reads TGCAGCGTTGGGAGAGGGCGGAACACTGAAGCTTTCTTT. This gives the protein CSVGRGRNTEAFF.

The chain combines TRBV27 with TRBJ2-7; 10 bases match TRBD1. Germline V gene data show CDR1 as MNHEY and CDR2 as SMNVEV (reference sequence). Trimming cost V 5 bases and J 6 bases; bases outside gene matches: 13. This CDR3 region has 16 residues. The CDR3 loop is CASSPVSGTGAVEQYF. The CDR3 DNA follows: TGTGCCAGCAGTCCAGTCTCCGGGACAGGGGCGGTCGAGCAGTACTTC.

In its sample, this clone is medium-sized. V and J are TRBV27 and TRBJ1-5, with D unclear. There are 13 residues in the CDR3. Trimming removed 2 bases at V and 1 base at J, with 3 bases between. Germline V gives CDR1 MNHEY, CDR2 SMNVEV (reference sequence). For the CDR3, the DNA is TGTGCCAGCAGTTTAATGAGCAATCAGCCCCAGCATTTT. Protein: CASSLMSNQPQHF.

The rearrangement uses TRBV27 and TRBJ2-7, with D possibly being TRBD2 (5 bases). The CDR3 is 12 residues long. The ends were cut back, 5 bases at V and 4 bases at J, with 9 bases in the middle. The germline V gene encodes CDR1 MNHEY and CDR2 SMNVEV (reference sequence). The CDR3 is CASSSWRYEQYF. The CDR3 region has the DNA TGTGCCAGCAGTAGCTGGAGGTACGAGCAGTACTTC.

This clone has more than one count but fewer than ten. The V call is TRBV27, the J call TRBJ2-3, with TRBD2 identical over 11 bases. The CDR3 consists of 14 residues. The germline V gene encodes CDR1 MNHEY and CDR2 SMNVEV (reference sequence). With V trimmed by 5 bases and J by 5 bases, 3 bases remained unmatched. In DNA form, the CDR3 reads TGTGCCAGCAGTCGTGGACTAGCGGGAGATACGCAGTATTTT. It translates to CASSRGLAGDTQYF.

V is TRBV11-2 and J is TRBJ2-7; D remains ambiguous. The V gene's germline CDR1 is SGHAT and CDR2 FQNNGV. The CDR3 loop spans 14 amino acids. Trimming removed 2 bases from V and 0 bases from J, with 8 bases in between. The CDR3 bases are TGTGCCAGCAGCTTACACTGGGCCTCCTACGAGCAGTACTTC. This gives the protein CASSLHWASYEQYF.

This chain uses TRBV19 with TRBJ1-2, with a weak D call TRBD1 (6 bases). CDR3 length: 15 residues. V was cut by 3 bases and J by 4 bases, with 15 bases left in between. Per germline, CDR1 LNHDA and CDR2 SQIVND (reference sequence). This chain's CDR3 is CASSMDHRAGYGYTF. CDR3 DNA sequence: TGTGCCAGTAGTATGGACCACAGGGCCGGCTATGGCTACACCTTC.

This sequence joins TRBV19 and TRBJ1-5; D unresolved. CDR1 is LNHDA, CDR2 SQIVND, per germline (reference sequence). The CDR3 extends over 11 amino acids. V gave up 6 bases and J gave up 11 bases, with 11 bases separating them. The CDR3 sequence is CASRGSSTQHF. The CDR3 bases are TGTGCCAGTAGGGGAAGCAGTACCCAGCATTTT.

The DNA for the CDR3 is TGTGCCAGCAGCTTACGGACTAGCGGCTACAATGAGCAGTTCTTC. The encoded protein is CASSLRTSGYNEQFF. The J gene is TRBJ2-1, the V gene TRBV7-9; 10 nucleotides match TRBD2. Germline loops: CDR1 SEHNR, CDR2 FQNEAQ (reference sequence). Trimming removed 2 bases from V and 3 bases from J; junction bases left unmatched: 1. The CDR3 is 15 residues long. The complete variable domain, with remaining parts taken from reference TRBV7-9 and TRBJ2-1, reads DTGVSQNPRHKITKRGQNVTFRCDPISEHNRLYWYRQTLGQGPEFLTYFQNEAQLEKSRLLSDRFSAERPKGSFSTLEIQRTEQGDSAMYLCASSLRTSGYNEQFFGPGTRLTVL.

The genes are TRBV5-3 and TRBJ2-2, with 10 bases identical to TRBD1. TRBV5-3 is annotated as an ORF whose role is uncertain. V was clipped by 4 bases and J by 4 bases; unmatched bases: 10. This CDR3 contains 17 residues. Here the CDR3 reads CARSLRGTGVSTGELFF. The CDR3 DNA is TGTGCCAGAAGCCTGCGCGGGACAGGGGTCAGCACCGGGGAGCTGTTTTTT.

The chain combines TRBV10-3 with TRBJ2-3; 7 positions match TRBD2. The CDR3 runs 14 residues. Germline V lookup: CDR1 ENHRY, CDR2 SYGVKD. After removal of 4 bases from V and 3 bases from J, the junction contained 4 bases not matched to a gene. CDR3 nucleotides: TGTGCCATCAGTGGTTCTAGCGGAACAGATACGCAGTATTTT. Its translation is CAISGSSGTDTQYF.

The rearrangement links TRBV19 to TRBJ1-4; maybe TRBD1 (6 bases). Germline V lookup: CDR1 LNHDA, CDR2 SQIVND (reference sequence). The CDR3 sequence is 15 residues long. The V end was cut by 4 bases, the J end by 8 bases, with 17 bases between. CDR3 coding DNA: TGTGCCAGTAGTAGATTAACAGGGAATAGAGAAAAACTGTTTTTT. It codes for CASSRLTGNREKLFF. The full variable domain, completed using reference TRBV19 and TRBJ1-4, is DGGITQSPKYLFRKEGQNVTLSCEQNLNHDAMYWYRQDPGQGLRLIYYSQIVNDFQKGDIAEGYSVSREKKESFPLTVTSAQKNPTAFYLCASSRLTGNREKLFFGSGTQLSVL.

This chain connects TRBV6-5 to TRBJ1-1; unclear D gene. The CDR3 runs to 13 residues. CDR1 is MNHEY, CDR2 SVGAGI, per germline. The V and J ends lost 6 bases and 3 bases respectively, with 11 bases between them. The CDR3 protein is CASRYDTDTEAFF. The CDR3 bases are TGTGCCAGCAGATATGACACCGACACTGAAGCTTTCTTT.

This clone turned up a few times. The rearrangement uses TRBV29-1 and TRBJ1-1; 9 nucleotides agree with TRBD1. Trimming took 6 bases from V and 6 from J; bases not matched to a gene: 5. Germline lookup yields CDR1 SQVTM and CDR2 ANQGSEA. CDR3 length: 12 amino acids. CDR3 loop: CSVGQGFAEAFF. CDR3 bases: TGCAGCGTGGGACAGGGTTTCGCTGAAGCTTTCTTT.

This sequence joins TRBV30 and TRBJ2-7, with TRBD1 identical over 12 bases. The V segment lost 5 bases and the J segment 4 bases; nucleotides outside the gene matches: 18. The CDR3 runs 18 residues. Germline V gene data show CDR1 as GTSNPN and CDR2 as SVGIG (reference sequence). CDR3 residues: CAWARDRGLGAGGYEQYF. CDR3 bases: TGTGCCTGGGCCCGGGACAGGGGGCTCGGGGCGGGAGGGTACGAGCAGTACTTC.